The sequence of this T cell receptor beta chain was determined in a study of shared clonotypes between healthy human individuals (dated by TCRdb to 2018 to 2021). About the full investigation: The cohort comprised a couple of women and a few men aged 18 to 49 years. Each donor's leukapheresis produced roughly between roughly 0.94 and 9.5 billion PBMCs. To increase sequencing depth and limit assay-specific biases, TCR repertoire library preparation and sequencing were carried out by different laboratories using diverse techniques. To estimate repertoire size and how much clonotypes are shared between individuals, the study performed deep sequencing of blood TCR repertoires from a few healthy adults.

As for this clone: No cognate antigen has been identified for it. Base quality data are lacking; no much larger clone is found one base away.

Using the deep immunoSEQ assay, multiplex PCR amplified TCR CDR3 regions from genomic DNA. Extracted genomic DNA from each cell subset was distributed evenly across all wells of several immunoSEQ 96-well plates, and each plate was treated as a replicate. For unsorted PBMC, around 290 ng of genomic DNA, equivalent to about 30,000 T cell genomes, went into each replicate PCR. Unsorted PBMC genomic DNA was sequenced across ten immunoSEQ deep assay plates. Purified libraries were measured with a Qubit 3.0 fluorometer, size-checked on a Bioanalyzer 2100, and measured again with the KAPA Library Quantification kit. Every immunoSEQ 96-well plate was sequenced on a separate single-read 150-cycle Illumina NextSeq 550 flow cell. The study's processing was this. Because the immunoSEQ output held only junctional sequences and lacked quality scores, the filtering could not match the filtering applied to full-length reads. Sequences were annotated with PyIR, a Python wrapper for IgBLAST v1.9, and V/J genes and CDR3 were assigned using IMGT germline references. Reads with weak V/J assignments (E-value above 1e-6), missing CDR3, stop codons, out-of-frame junctions, or ambiguous translated residues were removed. V3J clonotypes were defined as sequences sharing an identical inferred V gene, J gene, and CDR3 amino acid sequence. The percentage overlap between two repertoires was calculated by dividing the number of shared unique clonotypes by the size of the smaller repertoire. Repertoire richness was assessed with RTK rarefaction, the Chao1 estimator, and Recon v2.1 estimates of unobserved clonotypes. TCRdb re-hosts the immuneACCESS table, in-frame sequences only. Its copies lack some clones; in the studies checked, an unresolved V gene accounts for under half of them, and the cause for the rest is not known. That table furnishes V, J and clone size, whereas the DNA furnished D and trimming. A total of 450,000 to 600,000 clones appear in this sample, less than 80% of them only once. 10% to 15% of the sample is taken by the ten largest.

CDR1 SEHNR and CDR2 FQNEAQ are derived from the germline V gene (reference sequence). From cysteine to phenylalanine, the CDR3 is 15 amino acids long. Only the CDR3 DNA stays, 45 bases, in frame from base 1. After removal of 10 bases from V and 5 bases from J, the junction retains 11 bases not matched to a gene. What the research found in general, with its limitations: Sampling was limited to blood, and TCR repertoires in tissue likely differ from TCR repertoires in blood. Pairwise subsampling indicated that sequencing depth was expected to affect the degree of clonotype sharing among donors. Because the study included only a small number of donors, the genetic and exposure-history diversity represented was limited.

Donors were healthy HIV-negative adults with no recently reported acute infections or vaccinations. Every donor was a Caucasian adult living in Nashville, Tennessee, USA. For unsorted samples, 84 million or so PBMCs were counted, and genomic DNA was extracted using the QIAamp DNA Blood Mini kit. After blood collection by leukapheresis, PBMCs were isolated using Ficoll-Histopaque density gradient centrifugation and then cryopreserved in the vapor phase of liquid nitrogen. The TCR was taken from a woman aged 40 to 55 in good health. Some clones in this sample may be carry-over from other donors' samples. Sequences were obtained from PBMCs. The V and J segments used are TRBV7-9 and TRBJ2-2, with 9 bases matching TRBD2. The DNA is as follows: TGTGCCATCTTACAAGCGGGAGGAGGGACCGGGGAGCTGTTTTTT. This encodes CAILQAGGGTGELFF. This CDR3, with the reference TRBV7-9 and TRBJ2-2 proteins standing in past its ends, gives the full variable domain DTGVSQNPRHKITKRGQNVTFRCDPISEHNRLYWYRQTLGQGPEFLTYFQNEAQLEKSRLLSDRFSAERPKGSFSTLEIQRTEQGDSAMYLCAILQAGGGTGELFFGEGSRLTVL.